This TCR beta chain came from a study of a mutant IDH1 vaccine in newly diagnosed glioma. Overall study: Patients arrived already treated with radiotherapy, temozolomide, or both, most having had both. Whole-study results and caveats: Pseudoprogression seemed unlinked to shifts in top peripheral T cell clonotypes. It was around 93% of patients that developed vaccine-induced immune responses.

V was clipped by 4 bases and J by 3 bases; unmatched bases: 4. The CDR3 is made up of 15 amino acids. CDR1 and CDR2 (germline): SGHRS, YFSETQ. Method: immunoSEQ multiplex PCR; TCRdb's copy keeps in-frame clones and lacks some. Of about 23,000 clones in the sample, 84% are singletons; the top ten hold approximately 2.6%. Time point meaning: week 47, end of study. Every vaccine dose comprised 300 ug of mutant IDH1 20-mer peptide plus topical imiquimod. The patients received vaccinations eight times, in weeks 1, 3, 5, 7, 11, 15, 19 and 23. A note on this clone: Its matching antigen is unknown.

The receptor's source is a man in his forties or fifties with glioma. The material sequenced was PBMCs, taken from a glioma patient whose treatment included an IDH1 peptide vaccine. This chain joins TRBV5-1 and TRBJ2-1; the match to TRBD2 covers 10 bases. The DNA for the CDR3 is TGCGCCAGCAGCGAGCGGGAGGGCGGCTACAATGAGCAGTTCTTC. It translates to CASSEREGGYNEQFF.